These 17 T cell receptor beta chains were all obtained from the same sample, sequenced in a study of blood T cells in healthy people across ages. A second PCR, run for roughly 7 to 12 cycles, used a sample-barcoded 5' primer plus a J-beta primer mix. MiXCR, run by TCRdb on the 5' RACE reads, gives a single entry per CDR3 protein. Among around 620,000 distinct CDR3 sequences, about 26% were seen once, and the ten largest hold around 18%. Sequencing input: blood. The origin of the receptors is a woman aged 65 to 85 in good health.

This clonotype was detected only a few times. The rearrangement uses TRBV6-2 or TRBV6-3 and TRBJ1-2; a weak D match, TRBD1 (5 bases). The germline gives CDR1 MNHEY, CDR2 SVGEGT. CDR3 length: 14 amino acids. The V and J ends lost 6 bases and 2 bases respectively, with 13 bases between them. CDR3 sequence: CASRTQGRNYGYTF. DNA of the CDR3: TGTGCCAGCAGGACTCAGGGAAGGAACTATGGCTACACCTTC.

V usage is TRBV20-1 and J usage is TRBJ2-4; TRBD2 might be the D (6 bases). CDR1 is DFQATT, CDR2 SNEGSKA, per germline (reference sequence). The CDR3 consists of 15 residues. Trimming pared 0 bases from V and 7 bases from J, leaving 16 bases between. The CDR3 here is CSARDPPWDSNIQYF. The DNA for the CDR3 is TGCAGTGCTAGAGATCCCCCGTGGGACTCCAACATTCAGTACTTC.

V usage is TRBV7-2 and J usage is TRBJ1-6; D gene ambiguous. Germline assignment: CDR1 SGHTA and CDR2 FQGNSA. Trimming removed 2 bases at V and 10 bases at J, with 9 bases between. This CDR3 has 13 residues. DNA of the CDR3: TGTGCCAGCAGCTTATCCCTACAATCACCCCTCCACTTT. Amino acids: CASSLSLQSPLHF.

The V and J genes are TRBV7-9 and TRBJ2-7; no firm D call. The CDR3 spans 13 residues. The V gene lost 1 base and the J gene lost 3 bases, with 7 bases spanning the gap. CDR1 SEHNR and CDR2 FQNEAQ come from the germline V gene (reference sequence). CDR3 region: CASSLDVSYEQYF. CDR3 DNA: TGTGCCAGCAGCTTAGATGTGAGCTACGAGCAGTACTTC. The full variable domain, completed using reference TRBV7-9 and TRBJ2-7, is DTGVSQNPRHKITKRGQNVTFRCDPISEHNRLYWYRQTLGQGPEFLTYFQNEAQLEKSRLLSDRFSAERPKGSFSTLEIQRTEQGDSAMYLCASSLDVSYEQYFGPGTRLTVT.

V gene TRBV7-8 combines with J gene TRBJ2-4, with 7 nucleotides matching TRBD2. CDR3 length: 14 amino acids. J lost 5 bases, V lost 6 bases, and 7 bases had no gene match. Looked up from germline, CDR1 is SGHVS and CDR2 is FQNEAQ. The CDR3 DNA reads TGTGCCAGCAGATCCGGGGGGTTGGAAAACATTCAGTACTTC. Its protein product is CASRSGGLENIQYF. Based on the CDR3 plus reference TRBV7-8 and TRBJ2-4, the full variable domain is GAGVSQSPRYKVAKRGQDVALRCDPISGHVSLFWYQQALGQGPEFLTYFQNEAQLDKSGLPSDRFFAERPEGSVSTLKIQRTQQEDSAVYLCASRSGGLENIQYFGAGTRLSVL.

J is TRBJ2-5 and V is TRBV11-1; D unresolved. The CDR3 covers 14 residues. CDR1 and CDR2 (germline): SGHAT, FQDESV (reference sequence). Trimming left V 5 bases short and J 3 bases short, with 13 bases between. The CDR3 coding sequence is TGTGCCAGCAGCCTGCACCTTGGGGAAGAGACCCAGTACTTC. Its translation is CASSLHLGEETQYF.

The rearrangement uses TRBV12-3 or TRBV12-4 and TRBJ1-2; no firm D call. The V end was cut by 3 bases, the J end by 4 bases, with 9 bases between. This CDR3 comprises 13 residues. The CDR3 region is CASSLTAAYGYTF. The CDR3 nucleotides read TGTGCCAGCAGTTTGACGGCGGCCTATGGCTACACCTTC.

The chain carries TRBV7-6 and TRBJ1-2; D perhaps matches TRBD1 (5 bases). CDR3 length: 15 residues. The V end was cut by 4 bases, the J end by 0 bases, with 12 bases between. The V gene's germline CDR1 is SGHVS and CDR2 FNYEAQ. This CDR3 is CASSSPGFSNYGYTF. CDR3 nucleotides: TGTGCCAGCAGCTCCCCAGGGTTCTCTAACTATGGCTACACCTTC.

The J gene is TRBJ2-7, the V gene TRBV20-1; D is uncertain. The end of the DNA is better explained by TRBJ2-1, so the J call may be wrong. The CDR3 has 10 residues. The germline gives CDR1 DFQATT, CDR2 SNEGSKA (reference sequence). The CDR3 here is CSASLNEQFF. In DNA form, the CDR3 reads TGCAGTGCTAGTCTCAATGAGCAGTTCTTC.

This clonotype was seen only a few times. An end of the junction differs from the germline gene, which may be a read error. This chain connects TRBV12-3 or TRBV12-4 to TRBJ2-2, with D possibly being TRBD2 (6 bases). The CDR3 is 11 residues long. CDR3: CASSNTGGLFF. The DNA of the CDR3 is TGTGCCAGCAGTAACACCGGGGGGCTGTTTTTT.

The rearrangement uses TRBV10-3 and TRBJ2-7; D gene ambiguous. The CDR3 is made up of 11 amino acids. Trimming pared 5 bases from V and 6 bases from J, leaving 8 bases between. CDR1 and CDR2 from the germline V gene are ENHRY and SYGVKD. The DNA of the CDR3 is TGTGCCATCAGTAACCTGGGCGAGCAGTACTTC. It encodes CAISNLGEQYF.

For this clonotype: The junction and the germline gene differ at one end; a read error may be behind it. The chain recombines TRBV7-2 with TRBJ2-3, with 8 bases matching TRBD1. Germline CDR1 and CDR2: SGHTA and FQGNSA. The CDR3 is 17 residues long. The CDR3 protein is CASSHRTGLWGTDTRYF. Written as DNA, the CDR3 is TGTGCCAGCAGCCACCGGACAGGGCTTTGGGGTACAGATACGCGGTATTTT.

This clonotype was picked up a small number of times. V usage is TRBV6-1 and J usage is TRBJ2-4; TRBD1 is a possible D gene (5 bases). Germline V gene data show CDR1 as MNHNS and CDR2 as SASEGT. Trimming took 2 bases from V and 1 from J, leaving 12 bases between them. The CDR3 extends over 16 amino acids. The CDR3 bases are TGTGCCAGCAGTGAACCGACAGCATTGGCCAAAAACATTCAGTACTTC. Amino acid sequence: CASSEPTALAKNIQYF.

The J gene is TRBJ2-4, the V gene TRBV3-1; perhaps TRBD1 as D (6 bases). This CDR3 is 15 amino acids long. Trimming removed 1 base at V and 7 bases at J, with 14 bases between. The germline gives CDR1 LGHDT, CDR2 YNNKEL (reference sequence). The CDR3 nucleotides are TGTGCCAGCAGCCAAGGATCCAGGGGTGAGAACATTCAGTACTTC. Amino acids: CASSQGSRGENIQYF.

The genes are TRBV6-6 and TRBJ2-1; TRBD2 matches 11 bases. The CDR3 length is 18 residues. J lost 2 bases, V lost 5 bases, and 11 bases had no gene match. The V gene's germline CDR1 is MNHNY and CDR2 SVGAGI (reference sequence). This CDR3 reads CASSGPGTSGSTYNEQFF. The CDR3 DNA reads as TGTGCCAGCAGTGGACCCGGGACTAGCGGCTCGACCTACAATGAGCAGTTCTTC.

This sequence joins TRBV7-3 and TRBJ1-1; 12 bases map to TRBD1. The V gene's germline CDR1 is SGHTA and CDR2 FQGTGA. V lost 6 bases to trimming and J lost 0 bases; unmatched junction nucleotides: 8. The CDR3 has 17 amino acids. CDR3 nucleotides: TGTGCCAGCAGACTAGTGGGACAGGGGGCCGTGAACACTGAAGCTTTCTTT. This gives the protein CASRLVGQGAVNTEAFF.

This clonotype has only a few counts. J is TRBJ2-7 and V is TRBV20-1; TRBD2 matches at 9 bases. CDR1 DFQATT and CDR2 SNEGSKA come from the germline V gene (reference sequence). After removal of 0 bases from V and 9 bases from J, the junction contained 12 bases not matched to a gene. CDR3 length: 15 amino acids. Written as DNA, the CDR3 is TGCAGTGCTAGAGATTCGGGAGCGGGGGGTTTACGGCAGTACTTC. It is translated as CSARDSGAGGLRQYF.